Listed here are 8 T cell receptor beta chains from one sample, sequenced in a study of blood T cell repertoires in COVID-19. The repertoire was sequenced with immunoSEQ multiplex PCR; TCRdb's copy has only in-frame clones and lacks some. The sample lists approximately 220,000 clones; 86% were seen once. The source material was peripheral blood. These receptors all come from a woman aged 45 to 65 with acute or convalescent COVID-19.

This sequence joins TRBV7-6 and TRBJ2-1; 9 bases line up with TRBD1. The germline V gene encodes CDR1 SGHVS and CDR2 FNYEAQ. CDR3 size: 15 residues. The ends lost 3 bases at V and 3 bases at J; junction bases unmatched: 3. Written as DNA, the CDR3 is TGTGCCAGCAGCTTGGGACAGGGAGTCTACAATGAGCAGTTCTTC. Protein sequence: CASSLGQGVYNEQFF.

The chain uses TRBV5-5 and TRBJ2-7, with 10 bases that match TRBD2. CDR1 and CDR2 (germline): SGHKS, YYEKEE (reference sequence). J lost 3 bases, V lost 4 bases, and 10 bases had no gene match. The CDR3 runs to 16 residues. The CDR3 spells CASSPKGLATGYEQYF. Written as DNA, the CDR3 is TGTGCCAGCAGCCCGAAGGGACTAGCGACCGGCTACGAGCAGTACTTC.

The chain has TRBV11-3 and TRBJ2-7; 9 bases fit TRBD1. Germline V gene sequence: CDR1 SGHNT, CDR2 YENEEA. CDR3 length: 16 residues. After removal of 4 bases from V and 2 bases from J, the junction contained 9 bases not matched to a gene. CDR3 sequence (DNA): TGTGCCAGCAGCTCCGAGGGACAGGGAGGCCCCTACGAGCAGTACTTC. This translates into CASSSEGQGGPYEQYF.

The chain couples TRBV21-1 to TRBJ2-6; the D call in the table, TRBD1, was not verified against the DNA. TRBV21-1 represents a pseudogene. The CDR3 has 16 amino acids. In nucleotides, the CDR3 is TGTGCCAGCAGCAACAGGGTTAACTCTGGGGCCAACGTCCTGACTTTC. Residues: CASSNRVNSGANVLTF.

The V gene is TRBV10-3, the J gene TRBJ2-7; 10 bases align to TRBD2. The J segment lost 2 bases and the V segment lost 6 bases, leaving 13 bases of the junction unmatched. This CDR3 contains 17 residues. Germline V lookup: CDR1 ENHRY, CDR2 SYGVKD. Here the CDR3 DNA reads TGTGCCATCAGCGACCCCCTTTCGAGCGGGAGGGCCTACGAGCAGTACTTC. It encodes CAISDPLSSGRAYEQYF.

The table lists this clone with a few counts. This chain joins TRBV6-5 and TRBJ1-6; 8 nucleotides match TRBD1. V shed 2 bases and J 9 bases; nucleotides not matched to a gene: 9. Germline V gene data show CDR1 as MNHEY and CDR2 as SVGAGI. The CDR3 consists of 16 residues. The CDR3 DNA reads TGTGCCAGCAGTTACGCAGGACAGGGCGGCGGTTCACCCCTCCACTTT. Protein: CASSYAGQGGGSPLHF.

This clone turned up a few times. This rearrangement joins TRBV11-2 to TRBJ1-2; a weak D match, TRBD1 (5 bases). The length of the CDR3 is 16 residues. Deletions cut 0 bases from V and 8 bases from J, with 19 bases between. Germline V gene sequence: CDR1 SGHAT, CDR2 FQNNGV. This CDR3 reads CASSLDPLKGRIGYTF. In nucleotides, the CDR3 is TGTGCCAGCAGCTTAGACCCCCTCAAGGGGCGGATCGGCTACACCTTC.

The chain employs TRBV5-4 and TRBJ1-1; the D gene is possibly TRBD1 (6 bases). V was trimmed by 4 bases and J by 7 bases, leaving 20 bases between them. CDR1 and CDR2 (germline): SGHNT, YYREEE (reference sequence). This CDR3 has 15 amino acids. The CDR3 loop is CASSPGQYPTGEAFF. In DNA form, the CDR3 reads TGTGCCAGCAGCCCAGGACAGTATCCGACAGGTGAAGCTTTCTTT.